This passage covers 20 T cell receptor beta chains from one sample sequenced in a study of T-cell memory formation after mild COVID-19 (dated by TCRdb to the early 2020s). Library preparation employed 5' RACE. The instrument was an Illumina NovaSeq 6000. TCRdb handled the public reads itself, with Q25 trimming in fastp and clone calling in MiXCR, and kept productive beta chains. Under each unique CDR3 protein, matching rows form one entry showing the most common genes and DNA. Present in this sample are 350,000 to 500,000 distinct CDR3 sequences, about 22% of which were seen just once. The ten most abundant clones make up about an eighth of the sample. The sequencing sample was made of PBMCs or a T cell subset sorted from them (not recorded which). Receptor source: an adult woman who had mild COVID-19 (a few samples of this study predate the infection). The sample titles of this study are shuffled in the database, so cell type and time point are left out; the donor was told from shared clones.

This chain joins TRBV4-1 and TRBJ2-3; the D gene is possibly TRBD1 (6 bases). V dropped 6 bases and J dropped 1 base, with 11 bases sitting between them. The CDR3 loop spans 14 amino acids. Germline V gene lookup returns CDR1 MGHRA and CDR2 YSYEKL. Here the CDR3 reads CASSSGERTDTQYF. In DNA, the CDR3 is TGCGCCAGCAGTTCAGGGGAGCGCACAGATACGCAGTATTTT.

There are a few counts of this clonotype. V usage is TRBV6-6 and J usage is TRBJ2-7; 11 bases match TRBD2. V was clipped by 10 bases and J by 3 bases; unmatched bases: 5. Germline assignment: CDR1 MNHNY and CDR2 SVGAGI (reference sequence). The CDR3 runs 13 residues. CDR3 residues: CATFLAGGYEQYF. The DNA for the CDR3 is TGTGCCACCTTTCTAGCGGGAGGCTACGAGCAGTACTTC.

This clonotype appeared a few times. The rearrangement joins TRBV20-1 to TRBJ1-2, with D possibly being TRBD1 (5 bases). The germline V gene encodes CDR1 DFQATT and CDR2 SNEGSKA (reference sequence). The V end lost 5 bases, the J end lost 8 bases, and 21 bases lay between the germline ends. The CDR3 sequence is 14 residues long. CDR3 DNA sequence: TGCAGTGCTCCGCCTGGGTGGGACGCGGGGGGCTACACCTTC. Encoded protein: CSAPPGWDAGGYTF.

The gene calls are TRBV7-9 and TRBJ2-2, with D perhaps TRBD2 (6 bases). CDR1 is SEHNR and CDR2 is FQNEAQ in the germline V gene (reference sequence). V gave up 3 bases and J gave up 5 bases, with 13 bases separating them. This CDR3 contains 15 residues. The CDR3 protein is CASSFARRETGELFF. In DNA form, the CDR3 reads TGTGCCAGCAGCTTTGCAAGGCGGGAAACCGGGGAGCTGTTTTTT. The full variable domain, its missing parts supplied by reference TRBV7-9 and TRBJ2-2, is DTGVSQNPRHKITKRGQNVTFRCDPISEHNRLYWYRQTLGQGPEFLTYFQNEAQLEKSRLLSDRFSAERPKGSFSTLEIQRTEQGDSAMYLCASSFARRETGELFFGEGSRLTVL.

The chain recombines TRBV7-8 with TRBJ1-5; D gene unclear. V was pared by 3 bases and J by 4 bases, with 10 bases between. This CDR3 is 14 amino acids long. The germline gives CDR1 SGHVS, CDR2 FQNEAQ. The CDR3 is CASSFNVGNQPQHF. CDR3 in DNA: TGTGCCAGCAGCTTTAACGTAGGGAATCAGCCCCAGCATTTT.

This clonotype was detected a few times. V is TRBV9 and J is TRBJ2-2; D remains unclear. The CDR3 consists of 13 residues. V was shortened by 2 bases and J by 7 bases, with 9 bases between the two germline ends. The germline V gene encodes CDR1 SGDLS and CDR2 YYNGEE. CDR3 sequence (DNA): TGTGCCAGCAGCGTCGGTCAGATCGGGGAGCTGTTTTTT. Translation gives CASSVGQIGELFF.

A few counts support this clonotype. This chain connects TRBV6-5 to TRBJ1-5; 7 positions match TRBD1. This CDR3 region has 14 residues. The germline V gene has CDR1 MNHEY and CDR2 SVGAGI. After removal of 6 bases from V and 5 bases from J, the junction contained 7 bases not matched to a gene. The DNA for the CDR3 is TGTGCCAGCAGGAGACAGGGAGATGATCAGCCCCAGCATTTT. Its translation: CASRRQGDDQPQHF.

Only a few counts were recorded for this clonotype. The CDR3 protein is CASSWRLSTDTQYF. For the CDR3, the DNA is TGTGCCAGCAGCTGGCGACTGAGCACAGATACGCAGTATTTT. The rearrangement links TRBV11-2 to TRBJ2-3; D is undetermined. Per germline, CDR1 SGHAT and CDR2 FQNNGV. CDR3 length equals 14 residues. The V gene lost 4 bases and the J gene lost 0 bases, with 8 bases spanning the gap.

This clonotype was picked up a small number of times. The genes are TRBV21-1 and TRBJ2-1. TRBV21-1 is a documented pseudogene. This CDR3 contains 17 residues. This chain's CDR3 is CASVELPEISSYNEQFF. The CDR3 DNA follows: TGTGCCAGCGTGGAACTACCCGAAATTAGCTCCTACAATGAGCAGTTCTTC.

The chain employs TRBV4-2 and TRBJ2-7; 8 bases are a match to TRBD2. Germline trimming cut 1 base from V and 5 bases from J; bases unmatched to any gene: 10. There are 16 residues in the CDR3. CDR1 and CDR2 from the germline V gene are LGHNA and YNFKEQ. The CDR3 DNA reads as TGTGCCAGCAGCCAAGGTTACCCGGGGGGGCTCGACGAGCAGTACTTC. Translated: CASSQGYPGGLDEQYF.

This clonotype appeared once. Written as DNA, the CDR3 is TGCAGCGTTGTGGTGGAACTAACCTACGAGCAGTACTTC. This translates into CSVVVELTYEQYF. The J gene is TRBJ2-7, the V gene TRBV29-1; no firm D call. This CDR3 has 13 residues. The V gene's germline CDR1 is SQVTM and CDR2 ANQGSEA. V was clipped by 4 bases and J by 2 bases, with 12 bases between them.

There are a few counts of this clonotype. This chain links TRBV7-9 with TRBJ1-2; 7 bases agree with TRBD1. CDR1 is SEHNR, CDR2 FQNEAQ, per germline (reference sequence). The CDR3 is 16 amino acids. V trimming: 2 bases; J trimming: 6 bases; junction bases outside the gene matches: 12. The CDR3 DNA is TGTGCCAGCAGCTTATCCTCGGGACAGACTAAGGATGGCTACACCTTC. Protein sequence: CASSLSSGQTKDGYTF.

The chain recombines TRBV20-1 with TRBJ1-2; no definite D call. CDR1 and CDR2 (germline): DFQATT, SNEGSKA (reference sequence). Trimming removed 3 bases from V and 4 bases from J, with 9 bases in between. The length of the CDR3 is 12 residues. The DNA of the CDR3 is TGCAGTGCTAGCGAGTCAGCCTATGGCTACACCTTC. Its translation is CSASESAYGYTF.

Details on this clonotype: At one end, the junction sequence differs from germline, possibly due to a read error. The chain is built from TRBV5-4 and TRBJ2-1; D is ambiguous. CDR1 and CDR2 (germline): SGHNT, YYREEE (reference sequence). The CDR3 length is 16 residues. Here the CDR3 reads CASILASLGPLDEQFF. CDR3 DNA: TGTGCCAGCATCTTGGCGAGCCTTGGGCCTCTCGATGAGCAGTTCTTC.

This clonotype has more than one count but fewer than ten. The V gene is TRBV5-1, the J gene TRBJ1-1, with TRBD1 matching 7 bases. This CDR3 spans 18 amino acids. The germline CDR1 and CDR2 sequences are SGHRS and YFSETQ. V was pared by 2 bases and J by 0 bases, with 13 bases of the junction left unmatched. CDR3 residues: CASSLRGRQGSVNTEAFF. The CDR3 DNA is TGCGCCAGCAGCTTACGGGGGAGACAGGGATCAGTGAACACTGAAGCTTTCTTT.

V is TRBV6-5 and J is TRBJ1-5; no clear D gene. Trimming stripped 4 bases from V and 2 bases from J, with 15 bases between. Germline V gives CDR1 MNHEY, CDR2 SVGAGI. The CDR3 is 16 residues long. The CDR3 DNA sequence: TGTGCCAGCAGTTCTACCTGGGGTGTTGGCAATCAGCCCCAGCATTTT. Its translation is CASSSTWGVGNQPQHF.

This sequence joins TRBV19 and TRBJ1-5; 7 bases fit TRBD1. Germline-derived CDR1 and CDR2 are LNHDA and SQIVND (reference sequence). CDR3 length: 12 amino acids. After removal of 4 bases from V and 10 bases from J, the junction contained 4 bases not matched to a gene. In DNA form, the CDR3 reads TGTGCCAGTAGTACACAGGGGCCTCCCCAGCATTTT. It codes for CASSTQGPPQHF. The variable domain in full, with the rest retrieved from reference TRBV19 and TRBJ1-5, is DGGITQSPKYLFRKEGQNVTLSCEQNLNHDAMYWYRQDPGQGLRLIYYSQIVNDFQKGDIAEGYSVSREKKESFPLTVTSAQKNPTAFYLCASSTQGPPQHFGDGTRLSIL.

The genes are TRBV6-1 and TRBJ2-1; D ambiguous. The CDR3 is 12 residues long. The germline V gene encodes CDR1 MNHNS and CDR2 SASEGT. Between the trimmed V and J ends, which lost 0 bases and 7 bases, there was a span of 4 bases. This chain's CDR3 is CASSEALNEQFF. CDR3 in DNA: TGTGCCAGCAGTGAAGCGTTAAATGAGCAGTTCTTC.

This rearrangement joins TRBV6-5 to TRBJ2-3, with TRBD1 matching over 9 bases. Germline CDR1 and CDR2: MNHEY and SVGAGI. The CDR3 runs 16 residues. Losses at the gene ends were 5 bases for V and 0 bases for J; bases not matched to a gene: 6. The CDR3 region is CASSNYRGLSTDTQYF. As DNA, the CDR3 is TGTGCCAGCAGTAACTACAGGGGGCTGAGCACAGATACGCAGTATTTT.

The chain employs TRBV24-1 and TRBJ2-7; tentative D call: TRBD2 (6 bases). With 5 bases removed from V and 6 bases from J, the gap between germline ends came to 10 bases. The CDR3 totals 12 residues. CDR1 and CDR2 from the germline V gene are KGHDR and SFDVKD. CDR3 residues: CATSVLEGEQYF. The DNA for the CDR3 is TGTGCCACCAGTGTATTGGAGGGCGAGCAGTACTTC.